The T cell receptor beta chain described here comes from a study of OX40 agonist ivuxolimab in advanced cancers. About the study: In this cohort, patients received ivuxolimab, an agonistic anti-OX40 (CD134) antibody. Among those enrolled, mean age was about 62 years (range about 23 to 80) and 82.7% were male.

Here immunoSEQ multiplex PCR was the method, and the copy in TCRdb shows in-frame clones only, minus some. The sample holds around 100,000 clones; roughly 91% are singletons and the top ten take 2.6%. Germline V gene data show CDR1 as SGHRS and CDR2 as YFSETQ. The CDR3 contains 15 residues. Losses at the gene ends were 4 bases for V and 9 bases for J; bases not matched to a gene: 12. This chain joins TRBV5-1 and TRBJ2-1; 8 nucleotides line up with TRBD2. The origin of this receptor is an adult with an advanced solid tumor such as melanoma, head and neck, liver or kidney cancer. Sequencing was performed on CD4+ or CD8+ T cells sorted from blood, taken in a trial of the OX40 agonist ivuxolimab. The CDR3 coding sequence is TGCGCCAGCAGCCTCCAGCGGGAGTCAAGAACTGAGCAGTTCTTC. Translating gives CASSLQRESRTEQFF. Based on the CDR3 plus reference TRBV5-1 and TRBJ2-1, the full variable domain is KAGVTQTPRYLIKTRGQQVTLSCSPISGHRSVSWYQQTPGQGLQFLFEYFSETQRNKGNFPGRFSGRQFSNSRSEMNVSTLELGDSALYLCASSLQRESRTEQFFGPGTRLTVL.